The rows below give T cell receptor beta chains drawn from one sample of a study of shared clonotypes between healthy human individuals. Some clones are missing from TCRdb's copy, which holds only in-frame ones; the method was immunoSEQ multiplex PCR. The sample lists 800,000 to 950,000 clones, roughly 96% seen once, with less than 0.25% in the top ten. The sample taken for sequencing was naive CD8+ T cells sorted from blood. The receptors here all came from a man aged 30-40 years in good health. CDR3s include the opening cysteine and the closing phenylalanine or tryptophan. Fields, in order: D gene, J gene, CDR3 length, clone size, V gene, CDR3 protein, CDR3 DNA. D genes are given only for firm matches. Only some rows state a clone size, as once, few, many or a class for expanded clones.

NA TRBJ2-3 13 NA TRBV5-8 CASSLIGADTQYF TGTGCCAGCAGCTTGATAGGGGCAGATACGCAGTATTTT
NA TRBJ1-1 13 NA TRBV30 CAWSHGPNTEAFF TGTGCCTGGAGTCACGGACCGAACACTGAAGCTTTCTTT
NA TRBJ2-3 15 NA TRBV27 CATANLHSGTDTQYF TGTGCCACCGCCAACCTTCATTCAGGCACAGATACGCAGTATTTT
NA TRBJ2-1 15 NA TRBV11-2 CASSLEALLAPEQFF TGTGCCAGCAGCTTAGAGGCCCTTTTGGCCCCTGAGCAGTTCTTC
TRBD1 TRBJ2-7 15 NA TRBV19 CASSITGGGRNEQYF TGTGCCAGTAGTATCACAGGGGGCGGAAGGAACGAGCAGTACTTC
NA TRBJ2-7 15 NA TRBV30 CAWSGLRELGGEQYF TGTGCCTGGAGCGGTCTGAGGGAGTTAGGGGGCGAGCAGTACTTC
TRBD1 TRBJ2-7 19 NA TRBV18 CASSPKEGQGPLVLGEQYF TGTGCCAGCTCACCGAAAGAGGGACAGGGGCCCCTGGTCTTAGGGGAGCAGTACTTC
NA TRBJ2-7 12 NA TRBV29-1 CSVEVASYEQYF TGCAGCGTTGAAGTCGCTTCCTACGAGCAGTACTTC
NA TRBJ2-7 13 NA TRBV6-1 CASSEEGPGEQYF TGTGCCAGCAGTGAGGAGGGCCCCGGCGAGCAGTACTTC
TRBD1 TRBJ2-1 14 few TRBV5-5 CASSSGQGMDEQFF TGTGCCAGCAGCTCGGGACAGGGAATGGATGAGCAGTTCTTC
TRBD2 TRBJ2-7 15 NA TRBV29-1 CSVELGGKFAYEQYF TGCAGCGTTGAGCTGGGAGGGAAATTTGCGTACGAGCAGTACTTC
NA TRBJ2-7 15 NA TRBV27 CASSGSRSRGFEQYF TGTGCCAGCAGTGGGTCTCGATCTCGCGGCTTCGAGCAGTACTTC
TRBD2 TRBJ2-7 17 NA TRBV29-1 CSASRLAGGFGSYEQYF TGCAGCGCCTCACGACTAGCGGGAGGTTTCGGCTCCTACGAGCAGTACTTC
TRBD1 TRBJ2-7 15 once TRBV4-1 CASSLSDDRAYEQYF TGCGCCAGCAGCCTCTCAGATGACAGGGCCTACGAGCAGTACTTC
TRBD1 TRBJ2-7 14 NA TRBV9 CASSASGGSREQYF TGTGCCAGCAGCGCCTCAGGGGGTTCGCGGGAGCAGTACTTC
TRBD2 TRBJ2-3 17 NA TRBV4-2 CASSPLGGTTSTDTQYF TGTGCCAGCAGCCCCCTGGGTGGGACTACTAGCACAGATACGCAGTATTTT
NA TRBJ2-7 14 NA TRBV28 CASSLTRSGYEQYF TGTGCCAGCAGTCTCACGAGGTCGGGGTACGAGCAGTACTTC
NA TRBJ2-7 14 NA TRBV14 CASSPFVGAYEQYF TGTGCCAGCAGCCCCTTCGTGGGAGCCTACGAGCAGTACTTC
TRBD1 TRBJ2-1 18 NA TRBV5-1 CASSLAVSDRPQYNEQFF TGCGCCAGCAGCTTGGCCGTTTCGGACAGGCCGCAGTACAATGAGCAGTTCTTC
NA TRBJ2-7 13 NA TRBV14 CASSRTISYEQYF TGTGCCAGCAGCCGGACAATCTCCTACGAGCAGTACTTC
NA TRBJ2-2 13 NA TRBV5-6 CASSLYRSGELFF TGTGCCAGCAGCTTATATAGATCGGGGGAGCTGTTTTTT
TRBD2 TRBJ2-7 14 NA TRBV6-5 CASSYGLAGYEQYF TGTGCCAGCAGTTACGGACTAGCGGGCTACGAGCAGTACTTC
TRBD2 TRBJ2-7 17 NA TRBV27 CASSLLGTSGAIYEQYF TGTGCCAGCAGTTTATTAGGGACTAGCGGGGCCATCTACGAGCAGTACTTC
TRBD2 TRBJ2-1 18 NA TRBV4-1 CASSQDRREEVMYNEQFF TGCGCCAGCAGCCAAGATCGGCGGGAGGAAGTTATGTACAATGAGCAGTTCTTC
NA TRBJ2-7 14 NA TRBV19 CASSMLASTYEQYF TGTGCCAGTAGTATGTTGGCGAGCACCTACGAGCAGTACTTC
NA TRBJ2-1 16 once TRBV28 CASQVSPIHGRPVQFF TGTGCCAGCCAGGTGTCCCCAATACATGGTCGACCGGTGCAGTTCTTC
NA TRBJ2-6 22 NA TRBV9 CASSPPSLRYSGHSSGANVLTF TGTGCCAGCAGCCCGCCGTCCCTCAGATACTCGGGACATAGCTCTGGGGCCAACGTCCTGACTTTC
NA TRBJ2-7 16 NA TRBV7-9 CASSGGGAGPPYEQYF TGTGCCAGCAGCGGGGGTGGGGCCGGGCCCCCGTACGAGCAGTACTTC
NA TRBJ2-2 17 once TRBV18 CASSPFERFANTGELFF TGTGCCAGCTCACCTTTTGAGCGGTTCGCGAACACCGGGGAGCTGTTTTTT